The 31 T cell receptor beta chains reported below all come from one sample, sequenced in a study of blood T cell repertoires in COVID-19. Some clones are missing from TCRdb's copy, which holds only in-frame ones; the method was immunoSEQ multiplex PCR. The repertoire holds about 260,000 clones, with about 90% as singletons. Sequenced input: peripheral blood. Source of these receptors: a woman aged 40 to 50 with acute or convalescent COVID-19.

The gene calls are TRBV13 and TRBJ1-4; 9 bases match TRBD1. The CDR3 runs to 16 residues. The V and J ends lost 5 bases and 6 bases, in that order; junction bases with no gene match: 10. Germline assignment: CDR1 PRHDT and CDR2 FYEKMQ (reference sequence). The CDR3: CASSEYQQGADEKLFF. In DNA form, the CDR3 reads TGTGCCAGCAGCGAATATCAACAGGGGGCCGATGAAAAACTGTTTTTT.

The chain recombines TRBV4-1 with TRBJ1-1; 8 bases are shared with TRBD1. CDR1 is MGHRA and CDR2 is YSYEKL in the germline V gene. The CDR3 has 16 amino acids. V shed 1 base and J 6 bases; nucleotides not matched to a gene: 10. In nucleotides, the CDR3 is TGCGCCAGCAGCCAAGGGAAGGACAGGGTTGACCCTGAAGCTTTCTTT. Protein product: CASSQGKDRVDPEAFF.

The V and J genes are TRBV5-1 and TRBJ2-3, with 9 bases lining up with TRBD1. Trimming at V came to 0 bases and at J to 0 bases, leaving 8 bases not matched to a gene. The CDR3 length is 18 residues. The germline V gene has CDR1 SGHRS and CDR2 YFSETQ. The CDR3 spells CASSLVSTGGSSTDTQYF. CDR3 in DNA: TGCGCCAGCAGCTTGGTGTCGACAGGGGGGAGTAGCACAGATACGCAGTATTTT.

The chain employs TRBV3-1 (or the pseudogene TRBV3-2) and TRBJ1-2, with D tentatively TRBD1 (5 bases). V was pared by 4 bases and J by 7 bases, with 19 bases between. The CDR3 runs to 15 residues. Germline values: CDR1 LGHDT, CDR2 YNNKEL (reference sequence). The CDR3 nucleotides are TGTGCCAGCAGCCCGTCCATTAGGGGATCGGGTGGCTACACCTTC. It encodes CASSPSIRGSGGYTF.

This rearrangement joins TRBV7-2 to TRBJ2-2, with 10 bases aligning to TRBD2. The ends lost 2 bases at V and 5 bases at J; junction bases unmatched: 11. CDR3 length: 18 residues. Germline-derived CDR1 and CDR2 are SGHTA and FQGNSA. CDR3 nucleotides: TGTGCCAGCAGCTTACTTGTGCTAGCGGGGGTGGGAACCGGGGAGCTGTTTTTT. Translation gives CASSLLVLAGVGTGELFF.

V and J are TRBV11-1 and TRBJ1-1; no reliable D call. CDR1 is SGHAT and CDR2 is FQDESV in the germline V gene (reference sequence). Trimming took 5 bases from V and 2 from J, leaving 9 bases between them. The CDR3 extends over 13 amino acids. CDR3 coding DNA: TGTGCCAGCAGCCCCCGGGAAAACACTGAAGCTTTCTTT. Residues: CASSPRENTEAFF. Using reference TRBV11-1 and TRBJ1-1 for the parts outside the CDR3, the full variable domain is EAEVAQSPRYKITEKSQAVAFWCDPISGHATLYWYRQILGQGPELLVQFQDESVVDDSQLPKDRFSAERLKGVDSTLKIQPAELGDSAMYLCASSPRENTEAFFGQGTRLTVV.

The gene calls are TRBV19 and TRBJ1-1, with 7 nucleotides matching TRBD1. With V trimmed by 3 bases and J by 3 bases, 10 bases remained unmatched. The length of the CDR3 is 16 residues. Germline CDR1 and CDR2: LNHDA and SQIVND (reference sequence). The CDR3 DNA is TGTGCCAGTAGTATCCCCTCTACAGGGGTTGACACTGAAGCTTTCTTT. Amino acids: CASSIPSTGVDTEAFF.

Worth noting for this clone: Other nucleotide sequences from this sample produce the same CDR3. The rearrangement joins TRBV4-1 to TRBJ1-1; D is uncertain. The CDR3 loop spans 14 amino acids. V lost 1 base and J lost 4, with 10 bases in between. Germline-derived CDR1 and CDR2 are MGHRA and YSYEKL. CDR3 region: CASSQGRGGTEAFF. In DNA form, the CDR3 reads TGCGCCAGCAGCCAAGGCCGCGGCGGCACTGAAGCTTTCTTT.

The rearrangement uses TRBV12-3 or TRBV12-4 and TRBJ1-2; D not certain. Trimming shortened V by 5 bases and J by 8 bases, and 12 bases separated the two germline ends. This CDR3 is 12 amino acids long. CDR3 in amino acids: CASSTTSGGYTF. In DNA, the CDR3 is TGTGCCAGCAGTACGACGTCCGGGGGCTACACCTTC.

The chain couples TRBV25-1 to TRBJ2-1, with a possible D match to TRBD1 (6 bases). Trimming shortened V by 5 bases and J by 8 bases, and 22 bases separated the two germline ends. The CDR3 runs to 16 residues. The germline V gene has CDR1 MGHDK and CDR2 SYGVNS. The CDR3: CASSPPGTRRRHEQFF. CDR3 DNA: TGTGCCAGCAGTCCCCCCGGGACACGACGTCGGCATGAGCAGTTCTTC.

The chain recombines TRBV18 with TRBJ1-5, with D perhaps matching TRBD1 (5 bases). Germline-derived CDR1 and CDR2 are KGHSH and LQKENI. This CDR3 comprises 16 residues. V dropped 2 bases and J dropped 9 bases, with 20 bases sitting between them. CDR3 region: CASSPADSRVASPQHF. As DNA, the CDR3 is TGTGCCAGCTCACCAGCAGACTCCAGGGTGGCATCGCCCCAGCATTTT.

Concerning this clone itself: This sample includes further DNA sequences coding for the same CDR3. The V gene is TRBV7-8, the J gene TRBJ2-5, with TRBD2 matching 13 bases. Germline assignment: CDR1 SGHVS and CDR2 FQNEAQ. CDR3 length: 15 residues. The trim removed 4 bases at V and 4 bases at J, leaving 3 bases unmatched. The CDR3 reads CASSSLAGGRETQYF. The CDR3 bases are TGTGCCAGCAGCTCACTAGCGGGGGGGCGAGAGACCCAGTACTTC.

The V and J genes are TRBV7-7 and TRBJ2-5, with 8 nucleotides matching TRBD2. This CDR3 spans 16 amino acids. Trimming removed 1 base from V and 1 base from J; junction bases left unmatched: 5. The germline gives CDR1 SSHAT, CDR2 FNYEAQ (reference sequence). The CDR3 is CASSLGAGGLQETQYF. The CDR3 nucleotides read TGTGCCAGCAGCTTAGGGGCGGGGGGCCTCCAAGAGACCCAGTACTTC.

The chain combines TRBV6-5 with TRBJ1-1; D ambiguous. The CDR3 length is 12 residues. V was shortened by 6 bases and J by 0 bases, with 5 bases between the two germline ends. CDR1 and CDR2 from the germline V gene are MNHEY and SVGAGI. The CDR3 nucleotides are TGTGCCAGCAGAAACATGAACACTGAAGCTTTCTTT. Encoded protein: CASRNMNTEAFF.

This clone was seen just once. The chain carries TRBV7-9 and TRBJ1-2; D is unresolved. V was clipped by 5 bases and J by 8 bases, with 18 bases between them. From germline, CDR1 is SEHNR and CDR2 FQNEAQ (reference sequence). This CDR3 is 14 amino acids long. CDR3 nucleotide sequence: TGTGCCAGCAGCACAACAACAAGTTCTGGCGGCTACACCTTC. The encoded protein is CASSTTTSSGGYTF. The full variable domain, rest sourced from reference TRBV7-9 and TRBJ1-2, is DTGVSQNPRHKITKRGQNVTFRCDPISEHNRLYWYRQTLGQGPEFLTYFQNEAQLEKSRLLSDRFSAERPKGSFSTLEIQRTEQGDSAMYLCASSTTTSSGGYTFGSGTRLTVV.

The chain carries TRBV6-6 and TRBJ1-1; 7 nucleotides align to TRBD1. The CDR3 spans 15 residues. The germline CDR1 and CDR2 sequences are MNHNY and SVGAGI (reference sequence). The J segment lost 1 base and the V segment lost 5 bases, leaving 7 bases of the junction unmatched. CDR3 coding DNA: TGTGCCAGCAGTGAGCAGGGGGGAGGGAACACTGAAGCTTTCTTT. Translation: CASSEQGGGNTEAFF.

The table lists this clone with a few counts. This rearrangement joins TRBV4-1 to TRBJ1-6, with 7 positions matching TRBD1. V lost 4 bases and J lost 3; bases outside the gene matches: 6. The CDR3 length is 16 residues. Germline lookup yields CDR1 MGHRA and CDR2 YSYEKL. The CDR3 sequence: CASSRGQANYNSPLHF. The CDR3 coding sequence is TGCGCCAGCAGCCGCGGACAGGCGAACTATAATTCACCCCTCCACTTT.

The sample holds one count of this clone. This chain joins TRBV5-4 and TRBJ2-5, with 7 bases matching TRBD2. This CDR3 has 14 residues. Losses at the gene ends were 3 bases for V and 1 base for J; bases not matched to a gene: 3. CDR1 SGHNT and CDR2 YYREEE come from the germline V gene (reference sequence). The CDR3: CASSSRGVQETQYF. The CDR3 nucleotides are TGTGCCAGCAGCTCCCGGGGGGTCCAAGAGACCCAGTACTTC.

V is TRBV4-2 and J is TRBJ1-1, with 7 bases fitting TRBD1. This CDR3 contains 12 residues. V trimming: 5 bases; J trimming: 6 bases; junction bases outside the gene matches: 3. Per the germline V gene, CDR1 is LGHNA and CDR2 is YNFKEQ. The CDR3 nucleotides read TGTGCCAGCAGCGGGGACAGTGCTGAAGCTTTCTTT. Translating gives CASSGDSAEAFF.

This chain links TRBV19 with TRBJ1-5; D not resolved. From germline, CDR1 is LNHDA and CDR2 SQIVND (reference sequence). The CDR3 is made up of 15 amino acids. V shed 5 bases and J shed 4 bases, with 15 bases lying between them. DNA of the CDR3: TGTGCCAGTAGTGTGAAGGGAGGGTGGAATCAGCCCCAGCATTTT. The encoded protein is CASSVKGGWNQPQHF.

The rearrangement uses TRBV5-1 and TRBJ2-5; D uncertain. Germline V gives CDR1 SGHRS, CDR2 YFSETQ. Trimming took 0 bases from V and 2 from J, leaving 17 bases between them. The CDR3 is 17 amino acids. CDR3 DNA: TGCGCCAGCAGCTTGGGTTGGCTGGTCGGCGGACAAGAGACCCAGTACTTC. This translates into CASSLGWLVGGQETQYF. The whole variable domain, remainder taken from reference TRBV5-1 and TRBJ2-5, is KAGVTQTPRYLIKTRGQQVTLSCSPISGHRSVSWYQQTPGQGLQFLFEYFSETQRNKGNFPGRFSGRQFSNSRSEMNVSTLELGDSALYLCASSLGWLVGGQETQYFGPGTRLLVL.

The V call is TRBV5-1, the J call TRBJ1-5, with a possible D match to TRBD1 (5 bases). The CDR3 totals 14 residues. Germline lookup yields CDR1 SGHRS and CDR2 YFSETQ. The germline V and J ends were trimmed by 4 bases and 5 bases, with 13 bases remaining between them. The CDR3 nucleotides are TGCGCCAGCAGCGACACAGGCGGTGATCAGCCCCAGCATTTT. Translated, it gives CASSDTGGDQPQHF.

The rearrangement uses TRBV19 and TRBJ1-5; 8 bases map to TRBD1. Trimming took 5 bases from V and 2 from J; bases not matched to a gene: 5. This CDR3 spans 15 amino acids. The germline CDR1 and CDR2 sequences are LNHDA and SQIVND (reference sequence). CDR3 bases: TGTGCCAGTAGTCCCCCGACAGGGGGCAATCAGCCCCAGCATTTT. Translating gives CASSPPTGGNQPQHF. Supplemented by reference TRBV19 and TRBJ1-5, the full variable domain reads DGGITQSPKYLFRKEGQNVTLSCEQNLNHDAMYWYRQDPGQGLRLIYYSQIVNDFQKGDIAEGYSVSREKKESFPLTVTSAQKNPTAFYLCASSPPTGGNQPQHFGDGTRLSIL.

This chain links TRBV9 with TRBJ1-1, with 9 bases lining up with TRBD1. Germline-derived CDR1 and CDR2 are SGDLS and YYNGEE. V shed 5 bases, J shed 3 bases, and the junction held 8 bases outside the gene matches. CDR3 length: 15 amino acids. CDR3 sequence (DNA): TGTGCCAGCAGGTCCCTACAGGGGGCGGACACTGAAGCTTTCTTT. This codes for CASRSLQGADTEAFF.

The chain couples TRBV3-1 (or the pseudogene TRBV3-2) to TRBJ1-5, with a weak D call TRBD1 (5 bases). The CDR3 runs 14 residues. Deletions cut 1 base from V and 5 bases from J, with 9 bases between. Per germline, CDR1 LGHDT and CDR2 YNNKEL (reference sequence). Here the CDR3 DNA reads TGTGCCAGCAGCCAAGCCATCAGGGATCAGCCCCAGCATTTT. Translated: CASSQAIRDQPQHF.

This clone appeared a single time. V usage is TRBV3-1 (or the pseudogene TRBV3-2) and J usage is TRBJ2-3; 8 nucleotides agree with TRBD2. Germline lookup yields CDR1 LGHDT and CDR2 YNNKEL (reference sequence). The length of the CDR3 is 16 residues. V lost 2 bases to trimming and J lost 1 base; unmatched junction nucleotides: 5. The CDR3 bases are TGTGCCAGCAGCCAACCGGGACTAGTAGGCACAGATACGCAGTATTTT. Encoded protein: CASSQPGLVGTDTQYF.

The rearrangement joins TRBV27 to TRBJ2-7, with TRBD2 identical over 7 bases. Germline lookup yields CDR1 MNHEY and CDR2 SMNVEV (reference sequence). This CDR3 contains 14 residues. Trimming at V came to 4 bases and at J to 6 bases, leaving 9 bases not matched to a gene. The CDR3 DNA sequence: TGTGCCAGCAGTTCGGGAGGCAGGATGAGCGAGCAGTACGTC. Its protein is CASSSGGRMSEQYV.

The CDR3 sequence is CASSVGIGQGGGYTF. CDR3 sequence (DNA): TGTGCCAGCAGCGTAGGAATCGGACAGGGTGGCGGCTACACCTTC. The chain recombines TRBV9 with TRBJ1-2, with 8 nucleotides matching TRBD1. V was clipped by 0 bases and J by 8 bases; unmatched bases: 9. The germline CDR1 and CDR2 sequences are SGDLS and YYNGEE. The CDR3 loop spans 15 amino acids.

This clone has more than one count but fewer than ten. V and J are TRBV19 and TRBJ1-2; 10 bases match TRBD1. J was trimmed by 6 bases and V by 10 bases; bases with no gene match: 20. This CDR3 is 17 amino acids long. CDR1 is LNHDA and CDR2 is SQIVND in the germline V gene (reference sequence). Here the CDR3 reads CATRPGTGAVFIDGYTF. Written as DNA, the CDR3 is TGTGCCACGAGACCCGGGACAGGGGCTGTTTTTATCGATGGCTACACCTTC.

Remarks on this clone: The same CDR3 arises from other DNA sequences in this sample as well. The chain uses TRBV2 and TRBJ1-1, with 8 bases that match TRBD1. CDR1 is SNHLY, CDR2 FYNNEI, per germline. This CDR3 has 13 residues. Trimming cost V 6 bases and J 4 bases; bases outside gene matches: 4. This CDR3 reads CASSGQGGTEAFF. The CDR3 DNA reads TGTGCCAGCAGCGGACAGGGAGGCACTGAAGCTTTCTTT.

The chain has TRBV7-2 and TRBJ1-3; D is uncertain. Per germline, CDR1 SGHTA and CDR2 FQGNSA. The CDR3 is made up of 15 amino acids. The V and J ends lost 2 bases and 0 bases respectively, with 8 bases between them. This CDR3 is CASSLSGSSGNTIYF. The DNA of the CDR3 is TGTGCCAGCAGCTTAAGTGGCAGCTCTGGAAACACCATATATTTT.